This T cell receptor (beta chain) emerged from a study of T cell responses to AZD1222 COVID-19 vaccine. Generated by immunoSEQ multiplex PCR, the TCRdb table keeps only in-frame clones and is missing some. Of about 120,000 clones in the sample, approximately 86% are singletons; the top ten hold under 3%. Germline CDR1 SGHRS, CDR2 YFSETQ. The CDR3 spans 16 residues. J was trimmed by 0 bases and V by 3 bases; bases with no gene match: 3. The source was peripheral blood, collected 28 days after the second AZD1222 dose. The chain carries TRBV5-1 and TRBJ2-3; TRBD2 agrees at 11 bases. The sequence came from an adult who received the AZD1222 COVID-19 vaccine. DNA for the CDR3: TGCGCCAGCAGCTCTAGCGGGGGGTCTAGCACAGATACGCAGTATTTT. Amino acids: CASSSSGGSSTDTQYF.